The sequence of this TCR beta chain was determined in a study of cytomegalovirus exposure and HLA in healthy donors. Study observations and caveats: Some V segments, TRBV6-2 and TRBV6-3 among them, were indistinguishable and were therefore excluded. A highly shared variant cluster was judged a likely technical artifact.

Between the trimmed V and J ends, which lost 5 bases and 3 bases, there was a span of 7 bases. The CDR3 contains 12 residues. Looked up from germline, CDR1 is KGHSH and CDR2 is LQKENI. Concerning this clone: The antigen remains unidentified.

60 Vbeta and 13 Jbeta primers were used in PCR. Only in-frame clones appear in the TCRdb table, and some are missing; sequencing was by immunoSEQ multiplex PCR. The table includes around 150,000 clones, 80% to 90% detected once. The chain carries TRBV18 and TRBJ1-2, with unresolved D. This TCR derives from a man younger than 35 in good health and CMV-seronegative. The sequenced sample was PBMCs. The CDR3, as DNA: TGTGCCAGCTCAGAGGGTCACTATGGCTACACCTTC. Its translation: CASSEGHYGYTF.